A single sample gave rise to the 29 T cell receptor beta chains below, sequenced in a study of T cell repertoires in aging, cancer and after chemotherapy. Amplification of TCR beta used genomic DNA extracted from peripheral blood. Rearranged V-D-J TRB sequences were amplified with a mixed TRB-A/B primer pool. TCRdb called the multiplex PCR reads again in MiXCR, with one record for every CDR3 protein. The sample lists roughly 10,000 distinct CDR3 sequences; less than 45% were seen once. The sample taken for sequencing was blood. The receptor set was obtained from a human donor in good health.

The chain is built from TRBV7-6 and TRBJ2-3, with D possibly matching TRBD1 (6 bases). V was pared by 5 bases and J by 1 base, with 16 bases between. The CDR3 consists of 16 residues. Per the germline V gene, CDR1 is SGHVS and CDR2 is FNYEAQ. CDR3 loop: CASSPDWGLGTDTQYF. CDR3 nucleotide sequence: TGTGCCAGCAGCCCAGACTGGGGGCTCGGCACAGATACGCAGTATTTT.

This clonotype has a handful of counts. The DNA of the CDR3 is TGTGCCAGCAGCTTGGGACTAGCGGGAGTCTACAATGAGCAGTTCTTC. Protein: CASSLGLAGVYNEQFF. This chain connects TRBV5-5 to TRBJ2-1, with 12 bases that match TRBD2. The CDR3 sequence is 16 residues long. Germline V gives CDR1 SGHKS, CDR2 YYEKEE (reference sequence). The V segment lost 0 bases and the J segment 3 bases; nucleotides outside the gene matches: 1.

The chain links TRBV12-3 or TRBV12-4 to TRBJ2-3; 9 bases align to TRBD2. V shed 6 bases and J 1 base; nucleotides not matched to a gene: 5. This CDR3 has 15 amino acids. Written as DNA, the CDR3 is TGTGCCAGCAGCCCCTTAGCGGGGGGCACAGATACGCAGTATTTT. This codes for CASSPLAGGTDTQYF.

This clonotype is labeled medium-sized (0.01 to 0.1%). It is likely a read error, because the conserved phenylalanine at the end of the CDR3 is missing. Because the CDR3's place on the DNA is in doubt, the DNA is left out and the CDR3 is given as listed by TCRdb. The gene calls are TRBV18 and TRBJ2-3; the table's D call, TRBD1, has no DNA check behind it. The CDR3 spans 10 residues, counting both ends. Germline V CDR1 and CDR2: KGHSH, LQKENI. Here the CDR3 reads CASSDGTVAL.

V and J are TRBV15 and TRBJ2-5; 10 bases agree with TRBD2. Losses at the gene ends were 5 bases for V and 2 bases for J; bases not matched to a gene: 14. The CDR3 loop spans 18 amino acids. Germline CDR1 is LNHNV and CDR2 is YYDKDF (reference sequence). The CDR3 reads CATSFGTSVKVGQETQYF. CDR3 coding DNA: TGTGCCACCAGCTTTGGGACTAGCGTCAAAGTGGGACAAGAGACCCAGTACTTC.

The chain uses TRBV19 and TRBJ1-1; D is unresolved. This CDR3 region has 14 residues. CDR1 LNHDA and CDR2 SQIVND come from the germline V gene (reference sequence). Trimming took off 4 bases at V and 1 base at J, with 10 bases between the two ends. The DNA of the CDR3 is TGTGCCAGTAGTAGGGCAGGCAAGAACACTGAAGCTTTCTTT. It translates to CASSRAGKNTEAFF.

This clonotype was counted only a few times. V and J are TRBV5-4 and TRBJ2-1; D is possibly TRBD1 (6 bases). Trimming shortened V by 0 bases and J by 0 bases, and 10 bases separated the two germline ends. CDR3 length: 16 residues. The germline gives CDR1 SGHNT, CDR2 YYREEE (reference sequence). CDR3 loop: CASSLGGPNSYNEQFF. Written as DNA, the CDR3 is TGTGCCAGCAGCTTGGGGGGGCCAAACTCCTACAATGAGCAGTTCTTC.

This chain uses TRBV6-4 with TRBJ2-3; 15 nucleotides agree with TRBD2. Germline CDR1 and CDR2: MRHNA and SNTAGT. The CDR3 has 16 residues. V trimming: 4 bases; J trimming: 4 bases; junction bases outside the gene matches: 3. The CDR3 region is CASSVGLAGGADTQYF. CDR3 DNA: TGTGCCAGCAGTGTCGGACTAGCGGGAGGGGCAGATACGCAGTATTTT.

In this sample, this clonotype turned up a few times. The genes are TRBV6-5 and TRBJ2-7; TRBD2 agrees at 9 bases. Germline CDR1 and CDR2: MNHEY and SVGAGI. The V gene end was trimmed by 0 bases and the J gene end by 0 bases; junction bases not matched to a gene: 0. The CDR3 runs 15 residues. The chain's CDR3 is CASSYSSGSSYEQYF. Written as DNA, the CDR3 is TGTGCCAGCAGTTACTCTAGCGGGAGCTCCTACGAGCAGTACTTC.

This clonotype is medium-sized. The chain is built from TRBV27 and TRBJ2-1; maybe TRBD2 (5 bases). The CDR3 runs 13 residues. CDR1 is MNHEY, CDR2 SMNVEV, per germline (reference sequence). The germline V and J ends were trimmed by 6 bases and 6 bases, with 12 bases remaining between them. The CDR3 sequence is CASSPRAGNEQFF. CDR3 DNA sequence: TGTGCCAGCAGCCCCCGGGCGGGCAATGAGCAGTTCTTC.

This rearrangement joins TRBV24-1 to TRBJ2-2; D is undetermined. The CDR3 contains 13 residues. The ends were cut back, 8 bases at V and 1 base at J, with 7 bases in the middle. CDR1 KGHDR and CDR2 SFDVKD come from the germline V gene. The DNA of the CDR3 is TGTGCCACCACATCAGGGAACACCGGGGAGCTGTTTTTT. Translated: CATTSGNTGELFF.

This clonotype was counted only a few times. The CDR3 is CASRTSGVQETQYF. The CDR3 coding sequence is TGTGCCAGCAGGACTAGTGGAGTGCAAGAGACCCAGTACTTC. The rearrangement uses TRBV12-3 or TRBV12-4 and TRBJ2-5; D might be TRBD2 (6 bases). The CDR3 totals 14 residues. The V end lost 6 bases, the J end lost 2 bases, and 13 bases lay between the germline ends.

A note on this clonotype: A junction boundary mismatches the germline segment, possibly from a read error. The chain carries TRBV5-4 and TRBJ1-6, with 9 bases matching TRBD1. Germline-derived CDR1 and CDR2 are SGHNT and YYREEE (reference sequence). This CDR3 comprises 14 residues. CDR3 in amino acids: CASSLGQGDSTLHF. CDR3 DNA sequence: TGTGCCAGCAGCTTGGGACAGGGGGATTCAACCCTCCACTTT. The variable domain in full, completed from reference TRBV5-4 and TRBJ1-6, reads ETGVTQSPTHLIKTRGQQVTLRCSSQSGHNTVSWYQQALGQGPQFIFQYYREEENGRGNFPPRFSGLQFPNYSSELNVNALELDDSALYLCASSLGQGDSTLHFGNGTRLTVT.

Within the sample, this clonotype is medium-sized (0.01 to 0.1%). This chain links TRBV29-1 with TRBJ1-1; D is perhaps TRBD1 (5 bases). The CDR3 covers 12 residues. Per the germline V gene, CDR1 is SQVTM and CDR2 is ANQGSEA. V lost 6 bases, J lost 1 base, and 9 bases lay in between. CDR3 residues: CSVSRGNTEAFF. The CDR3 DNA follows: TGCAGCGTGAGTAGGGGGAACACTGAAGCTTTCTTT. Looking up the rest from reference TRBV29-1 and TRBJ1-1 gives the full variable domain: SAVISQKPSRDICQRGTSLTIQCQVDSQVTMMFWYRQQPGQSLTLIATANQGSEATYESGFVIDKFPISRPNLTFSTLTVSNMSPEDSSIYLCSVSRGNTEAFFGQGTRLTVV.

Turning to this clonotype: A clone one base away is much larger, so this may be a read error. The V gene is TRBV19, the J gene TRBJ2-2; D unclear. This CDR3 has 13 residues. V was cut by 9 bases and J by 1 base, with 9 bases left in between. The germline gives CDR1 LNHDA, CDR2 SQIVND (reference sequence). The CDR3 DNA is TGTGCCAGAGGCCTTGAGAACACCGGGGAGCTGTTTTTT. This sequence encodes CARGLENTGELFF. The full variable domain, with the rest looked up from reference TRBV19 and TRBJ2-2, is DGGITQSPKYLFRKEGQNVTLSCEQNLNHDAMYWYRQDPGQGLRLIYYSQIVNDFQKGDIAEGYSVSREKKESFPLTVTSAQKNPTAFYLCARGLENTGELFFGEGSRLTVL.

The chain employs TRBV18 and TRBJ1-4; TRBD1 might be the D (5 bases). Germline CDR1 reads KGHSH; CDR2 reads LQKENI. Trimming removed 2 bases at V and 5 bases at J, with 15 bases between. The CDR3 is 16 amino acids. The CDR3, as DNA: TGTGCCAGCTCACCAAACTCAGGGTCGGGCAATGAAAAACTGTTTTTT. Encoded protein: CASSPNSGSGNEKLFF. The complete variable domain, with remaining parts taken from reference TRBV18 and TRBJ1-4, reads NAGVMQNPRHLVRRRGQEARLRCSPMKGHSHVYWYRQLPEEGLKFMVYLQKENIIDESGMPKERFSAEFPKEGPSILRIQQVVRGDSAAYFCASSPNSGSGNEKLFFGSGTQLSVL.

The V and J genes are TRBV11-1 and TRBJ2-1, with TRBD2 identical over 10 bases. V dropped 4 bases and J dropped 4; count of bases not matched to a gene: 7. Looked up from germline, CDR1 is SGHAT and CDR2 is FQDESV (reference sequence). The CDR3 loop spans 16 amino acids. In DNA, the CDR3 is TGTGCCAGCAGCTCTAGCGGGAGCCGTGTTTACAATGAGCAGTTCTTC. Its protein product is CASSSSGSRVYNEQFF. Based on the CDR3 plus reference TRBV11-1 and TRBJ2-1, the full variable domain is EAEVAQSPRYKITEKSQAVAFWCDPISGHATLYWYRQILGQGPELLVQFQDESVVDDSQLPKDRFSAERLKGVDSTLKIQPAELGDSAMYLCASSSSGSRVYNEQFFGPGTRLTVL.

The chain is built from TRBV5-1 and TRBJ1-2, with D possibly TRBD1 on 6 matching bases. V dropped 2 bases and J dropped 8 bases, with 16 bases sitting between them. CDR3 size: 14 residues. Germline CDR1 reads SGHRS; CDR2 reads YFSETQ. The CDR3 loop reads CASSFESGARGYTF. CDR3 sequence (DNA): TGCGCCAGCAGCTTTGAATCGGGGGCGAGGGGCTACACCTTC.

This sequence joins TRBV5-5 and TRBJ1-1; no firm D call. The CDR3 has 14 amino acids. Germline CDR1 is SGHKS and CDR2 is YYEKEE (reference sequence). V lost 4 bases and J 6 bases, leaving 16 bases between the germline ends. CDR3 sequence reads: CASSLSLELPEAFF. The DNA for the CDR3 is TGTGCCAGCAGCCTGTCGTTAGAACTGCCTGAAGCTTTCTTT.

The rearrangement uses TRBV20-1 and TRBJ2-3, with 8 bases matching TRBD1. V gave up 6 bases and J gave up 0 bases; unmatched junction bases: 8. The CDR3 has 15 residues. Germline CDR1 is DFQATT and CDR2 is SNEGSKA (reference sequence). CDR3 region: CSAADRGGSTDTQYF. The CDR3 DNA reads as TGCAGTGCGGCTGACAGGGGAGGAAGCACAGATACGCAGTATTTT.

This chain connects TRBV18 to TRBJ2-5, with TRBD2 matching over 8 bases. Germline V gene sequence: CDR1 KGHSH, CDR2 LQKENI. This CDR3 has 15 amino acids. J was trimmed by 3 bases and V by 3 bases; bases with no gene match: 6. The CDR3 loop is CASSPRTSGEETQYF. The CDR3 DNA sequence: TGTGCCAGCTCACCTCGTACTAGCGGAGAAGAGACCCAGTACTTC.

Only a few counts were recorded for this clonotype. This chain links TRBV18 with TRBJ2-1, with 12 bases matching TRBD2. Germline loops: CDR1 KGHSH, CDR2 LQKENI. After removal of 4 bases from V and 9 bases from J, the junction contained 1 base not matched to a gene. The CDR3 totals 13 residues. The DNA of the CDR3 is TGTGCCAGCTCACAACTAGCGGGAGGTGAGCAGTTCTTC. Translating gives CASSQLAGGEQFF.

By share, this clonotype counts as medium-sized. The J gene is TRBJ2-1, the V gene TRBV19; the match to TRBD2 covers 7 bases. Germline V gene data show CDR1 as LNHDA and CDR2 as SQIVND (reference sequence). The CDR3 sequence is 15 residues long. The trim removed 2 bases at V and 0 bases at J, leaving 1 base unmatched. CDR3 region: CASSILAASYNEQFF. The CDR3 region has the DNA TGTGCCAGTAGTATACTAGCGGCCTCCTACAATGAGCAGTTCTTC.

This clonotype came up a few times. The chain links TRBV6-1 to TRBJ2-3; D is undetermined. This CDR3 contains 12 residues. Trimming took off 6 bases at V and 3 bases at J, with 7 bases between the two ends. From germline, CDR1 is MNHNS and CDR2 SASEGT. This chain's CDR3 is CASSHDTDTQYF. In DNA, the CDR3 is TGTGCCAGCAGCCACGATACAGATACGCAGTATTTT.

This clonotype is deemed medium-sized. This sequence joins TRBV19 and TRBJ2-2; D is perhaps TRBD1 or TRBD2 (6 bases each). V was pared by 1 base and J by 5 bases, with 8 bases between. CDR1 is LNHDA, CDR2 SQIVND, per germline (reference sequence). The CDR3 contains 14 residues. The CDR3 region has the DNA TGTGCCAGTAGTATAGGGGGGGCTACCGGGGAGCTGTTTTTT. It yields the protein CASSIGGATGELFF.

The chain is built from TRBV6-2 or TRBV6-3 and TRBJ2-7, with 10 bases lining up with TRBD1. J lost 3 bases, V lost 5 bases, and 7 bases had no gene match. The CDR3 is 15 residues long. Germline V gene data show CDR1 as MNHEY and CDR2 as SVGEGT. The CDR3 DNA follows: TGTGCCAGCAGTGCCGGGACAGGGGCCATCTACGAGCAGTACTTC. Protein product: CASSAGTGAIYEQYF.

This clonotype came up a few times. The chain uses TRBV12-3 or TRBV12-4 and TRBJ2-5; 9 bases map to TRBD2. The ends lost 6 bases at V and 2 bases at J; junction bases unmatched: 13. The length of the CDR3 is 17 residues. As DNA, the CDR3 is TGTGCCAGCAGCCAAAGGCTAGCGGGATACGGTCAAGAGACCCAGTACTTC. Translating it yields CASSQRLAGYGQETQYF.

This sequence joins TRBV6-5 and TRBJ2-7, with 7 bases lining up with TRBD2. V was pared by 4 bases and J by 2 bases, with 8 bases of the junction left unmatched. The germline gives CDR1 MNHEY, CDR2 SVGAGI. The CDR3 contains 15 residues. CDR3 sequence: CASSLSLAAPYEQYF. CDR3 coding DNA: TGTGCCAGCAGTTTATCTCTAGCGGCACCCTACGAGCAGTACTTC.

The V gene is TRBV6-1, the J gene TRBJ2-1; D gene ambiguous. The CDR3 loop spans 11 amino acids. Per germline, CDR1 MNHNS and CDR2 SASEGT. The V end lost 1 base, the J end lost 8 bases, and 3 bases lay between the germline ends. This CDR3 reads CASSEGYEQFF. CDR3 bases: TGTGCCAGCAGTGAAGGATATGAGCAGTTCTTC.